This T cell receptor beta chain was sequenced in a study of blood T cell repertoires in COVID-19. Overall study: Collection of acute and convalescent COVID-19 samples took place in the United States, Italy and Spain. Sources were T cells, B-cell-depleted T cells, or PBMCs; the material itself was cDNA or gDNA.

There are 13 residues in the CDR3. V dropped 5 bases and J dropped 13; count of bases not matched to a gene: 11. As processed by the authors: Estimated nucleated cell counts came from reference gene primer amplification. Some clones are missing from TCRdb's copy, which holds only in-frame ones; the method was immunoSEQ multiplex PCR. V, J and clone size were drawn from that table, and D and trimming were deduced from the DNA. This sample has 210,000 or so clones, with about 88% found just once. The V gene is TRBV12-3 or TRBV12-4, the J gene TRBJ2-1; 7 bases fit TRBD1. The receptor's source is a woman aged 40-49 years who had recovered from COVID-19. The material sequenced was peripheral blood. The CDR3 spells CASSVEPGQLQFF. CDR3 coding DNA: TGTGCCAGCAGTGTAGAACCGGGACAGTTACAGTTCTTC.